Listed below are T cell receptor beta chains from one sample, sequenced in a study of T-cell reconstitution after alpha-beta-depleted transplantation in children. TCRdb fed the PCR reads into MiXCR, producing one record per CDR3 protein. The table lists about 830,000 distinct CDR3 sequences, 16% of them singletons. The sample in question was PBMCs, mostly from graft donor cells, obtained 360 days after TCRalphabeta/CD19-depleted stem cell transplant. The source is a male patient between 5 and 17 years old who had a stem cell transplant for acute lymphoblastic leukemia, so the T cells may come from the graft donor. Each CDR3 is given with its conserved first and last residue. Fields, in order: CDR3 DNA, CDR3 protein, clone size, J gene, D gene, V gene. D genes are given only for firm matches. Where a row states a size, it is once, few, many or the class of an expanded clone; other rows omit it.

TGTGCCATCAGTGAGTCGACTAGCGGATTCACCTACGAGCAGTACTTC,CAISESTSGFTYEQYF,many,TRBJ2-7,TRBD2,TRBV10-3
TGCGCCAGCAGCTTGTCGCAGGGGGCGAGGAACTATGGCTACACCTTC,CASSLSQGARNYGYTF,-,TRBJ1-2,TRBD1,TRBV5-1
TGCGCCAGCAGCCAAGAAAGGGACAGGGGAATTGTGGACTACGAGCAGTACTTC,CASSQERDRGIVDYEQYF,few,TRBJ2-7,TRBD1,TRBV4-1
TGTGCCAGCAGTTCAACGGCGGGAGTCGGCACAGATACGCAGTATTTT,CASSSTAGVGTDTQYF,-,TRBJ2-3,TRBD2,TRBV12-3/TRBV12-4
TGCGCCAGCAGTCGATTAAGCGGAAGAAATCAGCCCCAGCATTTT,CASSRLSGRNQPQHF,-,TRBJ1-5,-,TRBV10-2
TGTGCCAGCTCACCACAAGGCCAGTCTAGCAATCAGCCCCAGCATTTT,CASSPQGQSSNQPQHF,-,TRBJ1-5,-,TRBV18
TGCGCCAGCAGCTTGATGTCTAGCGGGAGCTCCGGGGAGCTGTTTTTT,CASSLMSSGSSGELFF,-,TRBJ2-2,TRBD2,TRBV5-1
TGTGCCAGCAGCACCGGGACGGCGTTCTTGAACACTGAAGCTTTCTTT,CASSTGTAFLNTEAFF,few,TRBJ1-1,-,TRBV7-9
TGTGCCAGCTCACAAAGTCCGGGTCGGACAGATACGCAGTATTTT,CASSQSPGRTDTQYF,many,TRBJ2-3,-,TRBV18
TGTGCCAGCAGTTTGGGGACACTGAACACCGGGGAGCTGTTTTTT,CASSLGTLNTGELFF,many,TRBJ2-2,-,TRBV2
TGCGCCAGCAGCTCGCCTAACGGCGATCAGGGCTATGGCTACACCTTC,CASSSPNGDQGYGYTF,-,TRBJ1-2,-,TRBV5-1
TGTGCCAGCAGTTTAGATGGCTATGAGCAGTTCTTC,CASSLDGYEQFF,few,TRBJ2-1,-,TRBV12-3/TRBV12-4
TGTGCCAGCAGCCCCTCGACTAGCGGGCACAATGAGCAGTTCTTC,CASSPSTSGHNEQFF,few,TRBJ2-1,TRBD2,TRBV16
TGTGCCAGCAGTTACGAGCAAGTGGGGGGGCGAAATCAGCCCCAGCATTTT,CASSYEQVGGRNQPQHF,-,TRBJ1-5,-,TRBV6-2/TRBV6-3
TGTGCCAGCAGACCCTCATGGGGTTTAGAGGGCAATCAGCCCCAGCATTTT,CASRPSWGLEGNQPQHF,-,TRBJ1-5,-,TRBV27
TGTGCCAGCAGTTTATGGTTAGGGTCTTCCTACAATGAGCAGTTCTTC,CASSLWLGSSYNEQFF,many,TRBJ2-1,-,TRBV28
TGTGCCAGCAGTTTCGATGGTAATCAGCCCCAGCATTTT,CASSFDGNQPQHF,many,TRBJ1-5,-,TRBV12-3/TRBV12-4
TGCGCCAGCAGCCCGGGGGCAGTAACCTACGAGCAGTACTTC,CASSPGAVTYEQYF,-,TRBJ2-7,-,TRBV5-1
TGTGCCAGCAGCTTTCGATCGGAGCGGGAGGGCCGGGGGTACCAAGAGACCCAGTACTTC,CASSFRSEREGRGYQETQYF,few,TRBJ2-5,TRBD2,TRBV7-7
TGTGCCAGCAGCCAATCTCGATCTAGCGGGAGAGGCTACGAGCAGTACTTC,CASSQSRSSGRGYEQYF,-,TRBJ2-7,TRBD2,TRBV3-1
TGTGCCAGCAGCCGATACGGTTCGCACACAGATACGCAGTATTTT,CASSRYGSHTDTQYF,few,TRBJ2-3,-,TRBV7-9
TGTGCCAGCAGTTACGGTACACAGGGGAGCGTGAACACTGAAGCTTTCTTT,CASSYGTQGSVNTEAFF,-,TRBJ1-1,TRBD1,TRBV6-5
TGCGCCAGCAGCTTGGGAGGGCCTGTGGAGCTGTTTTTT,CASSLGGPVELFF,-,TRBJ2-2,-,TRBV5-1
TGTGCCAGCAGCATAGGCCTCAGGCTAGCGTACCAAGAGACCCAGTACTTC,CASSIGLRLAYQETQYF,-,TRBJ2-5,-,TRBV7-6
TGCGCCAGCAGCTTTGTCAGCGGACAGGCTACTAACTATGGCTACACCTTC,CASSFVSGQATNYGYTF,-,TRBJ1-2,TRBD1,TRBV5-1
TGTGCCAGCAGCCCCATTCGTGGGAGTACTTATACGCAGTATTTT,CASSPIRGSTYTQYF,few,TRBJ2-3,-,TRBV7-3
TGTGCCAGCGGGGGCCGGCGCGGGGGCGAGAACAATCAGCCCCAGCATTTT,CASGGRRGGENNQPQHF,few,TRBJ1-5,-,TRBV5-6
TGTGCCAGCTCACCTCTGACTGTCGCCACGCAGTATTTT,CASSPLTVATQYF,-,TRBJ2-3,-,TRBV18
TGCGCCAGCAGCCAAGTTCGGAGGGCCGCCGGGGAGCTGTTTTTT,CASSQVRRAAGELFF,-,TRBJ2-2,-,TRBV4-1
TGTGCCAGCATTACGCTCCGGGGTGGGAGGGCCTGCAATGAGCAGTTCTTC,CASITLRGGRACNEQFF,many,TRBJ2-1,-,TRBV21-1
TGTGCCAGCAGCTTAGCCGGGGCGGGAGTATCCGAGCAGTACTTC,CASSLAGAGVSEQYF,-,TRBJ2-7,TRBD2,TRBV7-9
TGTGCCACCAGTGATCCCTGGGTGGCGCCTATGAAAGAGCAGTTCTTC,CATSDPWVAPMKEQFF,-,TRBJ2-1,-,TRBV24-1
TGTGCCAGCAAATACCGGGTTGAAAAACTGTTTTTT,CASKYRVEKLFF,few,TRBJ1-4,-,TRBV2
TGTGCCAGCAGCCTCCCACAGACAGGATACCACGAGCAGTACTTC,CASSLPQTGYHEQYF,-,TRBJ2-7,-,TRBV11-2
TGCGCCAGCAGCCAAGAATTAGCGGGAGCCCGTAAGACCCAGTACTTC,CASSQELAGARKTQYF,-,TRBJ2-5,TRBD2,TRBV4-1
TGCGCCAGCAGCCAAGTAGGGGGTACCGGGACAGGATCCGGGGAGCTGTTTTTT,CASSQVGGTGTGSGELFF,few,TRBJ2-2,TRBD1,TRBV4-1
TGTGCCAGCAGTGCCCAGACAGATTATTCCTATGGCTACACCTTC,CASSAQTDYSYGYTF,few,TRBJ1-2,-,TRBV25-1
TGTGCCAGCAGCCAGCGACTAGCGGGAGATTTTTACGATGAGCAGTTCTTC,CASSQRLAGDFYDEQFF,few,TRBJ2-1,TRBD2,TRBV4-2
TGTGCCATCAGGACTGACTACGAGCAGTACTTC,CAIRTDYEQYF,many,TRBJ2-7,-,TRBV10-3
TGCGCCAGCAGCCAAACACCCGGGTACGAGCAGTACTTC,CASSQTPGYEQYF,-,TRBJ2-7,-,TRBV4-1
TGCGCCAGCAGCTCAAGGGACAGCCACTACGAGCAGTACTTC,CASSSRDSHYEQYF,-,TRBJ2-7,TRBD1,TRBV5-1
TGCGCCAGCAGCTTGAGGATTAGCGGGAGAATAGAGACCCAGTACTTC,CASSLRISGRIETQYF,-,TRBJ2-5,TRBD2,TRBV5-1
TGCGCCAGCAGCCACCCGGGACTAGCGGGAGACAATGAGCAGTTCTTC,CASSHPGLAGDNEQFF,-,TRBJ2-1,TRBD2,TRBV4-1
TGTGCCAGCGGACGGGCCGGTTACGAAAAACTGTTTTTT,CASGRAGYEKLFF,-,TRBJ1-4,-,TRBV5-5
TGCGCCAGCAGCTTGTCTCCAGGCGCAGACACAGATACGCAGTATTTT,CASSLSPGADTDTQYF,many,TRBJ2-3,-,TRBV5-1
TGTGCCAGCACCAGCGGGTGGACCCCCTACGAGCAGTACTTC,CASTSGWTPYEQYF,-,TRBJ2-7,-,TRBV9
TGTGCCAGCAGCCACCCAGGAGTTGGGTCCTACAATGAGCAGTTCTTC,CASSHPGVGSYNEQFF,-,TRBJ2-1,-,TRBV5-6
TGCAGTGCTCCCGGGACTAGCGCATACAATGAGCAGTTCTTC,CSAPGTSAYNEQFF,few,TRBJ2-1,TRBD2,TRBV20-1
TGTGCCAGCAGCCTTCAAGGGGGGCGGCAGTATTTT,CASSLQGGRQYF,many,TRBJ2-3,-,TRBV3-1
TGTGCCAGCAGCGTGCCCCGTAGGCGGGGGAGCTCCTACAATGAGCAGTTCTTC,CASSVPRRRGSSYNEQFF,-,TRBJ2-1,TRBD2,TRBV9
TGCAGTGCTAGAGACCCGACGATCCGACAGGGCCGAACTGAAGCTTTCTTT,CSARDPTIRQGRTEAFF,few,TRBJ1-1,TRBD1,TRBV20-1
TGTGCCAGCAGTTATCGGCCCGCCAGGGGTGGTCAGCCCCAGCATTTT,CASSYRPARGGQPQHF,-,TRBJ1-5,-,TRBV6-5
TGTGCTAGTGGTTTCGACGGAATCCAAGAGACCCAGTACTTC,CASGFDGIQETQYF,-,TRBJ2-5,-,TRBV12-5
TGTGCCAGCTCCTCAGCTCTAGCAGACCGGTACGAGCAGTACTTC,CASSSALADRYEQYF,few,TRBJ2-7,-,TRBV18